This TCR beta chain was sequenced for a study of T cells in Graves' hyperthyroidism and ophthalmopathy (dated by TCRdb to between 2018 and 2020). For the wider study: Peripheral blood samples were taken at initial diagnosis, before any treatment was given. A discovery cohort of about 95 patients, roughly 45 with Graves' ophthalmopathy and over 55 with stable Graves' hyperthyroidism, was used to find distinguishing TCR V-J signatures. Prospective prediction of ophthalmopathy was tested in an independent validation cohort of 18 hyperthyroidism patients and 15 to 17 patients who later progressed to ophthalmopathy. The 80 to 100 discovery patients were randomly divided into training and test sets at a 7:3 ratio. In about 6 Graves' hyperthyroidism patients, the study also compared T-cell repertoires from thyroid tissue with T-cell repertoires from blood. Following sampling, methimazole starting at 30 mg daily was given to hyperthyroidism patients, and high-dose intravenous methylprednisolone was given to ophthalmopathy patients. The paper describes TCR Vbeta CDR3 sequencing of 120 to 150 peripheral blood samples, made up of roughly 40 ophthalmopathy patients, around 78 hyperthyroidism patients and 17 progressor patients.

The TCR beta CDR3 regions were amplified from RNA transcripts. A first-round RT-PCR of the TCR CDR3 used the HTBI primer set with the Qiagen OneStep RT-PCR kit. Libraries were constructed in a second round of multiplex PCR, after which size selection and purification were carried out. The libraries were sequenced on an Illumina HiSeq2000 using paired-end 100 bp reads. In the source study's methods: SOAPnuke was used to process the raw data, throwing out any read that contained adapters or uncalled bases, had a mean Phred below 15, or lacked an exact constant-primer or identifier match. COPE v1.2.5 was used to merge the high-quality paired reads, and each unique nucleotide sequence was defined as a clonotype. MiTCR v1.1 was used to align clonotypes to the IMGT TRBV, TRBD and TRBJ reference segments. The analysis included only V-J combinations with a frequency above 0.0001, which together covered around 99% of the repertoires. The TCS score was defined as F50 (clonal expansion) divided by E x V (chaos), with BLOSUM62-based TCRdist calculated between CDR3 peptides within each V-J. Welch's t-statistics and random forest reduced around 550 V-J features to 10 to 15, which were used in a naive Bayes classifier (R e1071). TCRdb reprocessed the public reads (quality trimming at Q25 with fastp, clone calling with MiXCR) and kept in-frame beta chains. Every CDR3 protein is listed once, alongside the most common genes and DNA of its rows. These V and J calls are TCRdb output, not the study's own analysis. The sample has about 420,000 distinct CDR3 sequences on record, 12% to 15% of them singletons. The ten largest clones add up to roughly 4.8% of the sample.

The table lists this clonotype with many counts. There is no known antigen for this receptor. The record has no base qualities; no much larger clone is one base away. Including the terminal cysteine and phenylalanine, the CDR3 comprises 14 residues. Kept here is only the CDR3 DNA, which spans 42 bases and is read in frame from base 1. V is cut back by 7 bases and J by 3 bases, with 8 bases in the junction unmatched. Via the germline V gene (reference sequence), CDR1 is DFQATT and CDR2 SNEGSKA. A patient counted as having stable Graves' hyperthyroidism if no progression to ophthalmopathy occurred over 18 months of follow-up. Hyperthyroidism patients were aged 18 to 65 years and newly diagnosed, with disease duration of less than 2 months. Any patient with an uncontrolled infection, another autoimmune disease, pregnancy or lactation was excluded. Diagnoses relied on clinical symptoms, serum thyroxine and TRAb, thyroid ultrasound and orbital computed tomography. Ficoll-Paque density gradient centrifugation was used to isolate PBMCs from 10 ml of fresh peripheral blood. Total RNA was extracted with Trizol reagent, and quality was checked on an Agilent 2100 Bioanalyzer.

Points the paper makes about the study in general: A 13 V-J signature model separated ophthalmopathy from stable hyperthyroidism, with around 88% sensitivity and 81.08% specificity in cross-validation and 80%/75% in testing. In validation, progression to ophthalmopathy was predicted by the model with about 70% sensitivity and roughly 76% specificity, a median of roughly 6 months before onset. Most expanded thyroid clonotypes (frequency above 0.001) were also detected in blood, suggesting blood repertoires may reflect thyroid immune responses. No statistical method was used to set the sample size in advance, and investigators knew the group allocation.

The receptor chain draws on TRBV20-1 and TRBJ2-7; TRBD1 aligns with 11 central bases. This sequence was found in a woman in her late teens or twenties with Graves' hyperthyroidism. The sample was blood. The nucleotides read TGCAGTGGAATTCCCGGGACAGGGGGCTACGAGCAGTACTTC. Its protein reads: CSGIPGTGGYEQYF.